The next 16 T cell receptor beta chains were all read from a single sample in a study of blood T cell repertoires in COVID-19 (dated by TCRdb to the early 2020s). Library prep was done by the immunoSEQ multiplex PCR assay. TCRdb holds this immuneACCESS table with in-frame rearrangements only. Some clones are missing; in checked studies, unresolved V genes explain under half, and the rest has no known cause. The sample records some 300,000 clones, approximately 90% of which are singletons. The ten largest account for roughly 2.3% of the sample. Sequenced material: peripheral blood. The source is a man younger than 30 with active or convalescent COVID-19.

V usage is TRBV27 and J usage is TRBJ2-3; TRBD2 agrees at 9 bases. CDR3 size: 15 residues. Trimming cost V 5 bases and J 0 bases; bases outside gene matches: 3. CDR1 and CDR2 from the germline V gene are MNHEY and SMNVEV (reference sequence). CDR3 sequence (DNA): TGTGCCAGCAGTCCACTAGCGGGTAGCACAGATACGCAGTATTTT. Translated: CASSPLAGSTDTQYF.

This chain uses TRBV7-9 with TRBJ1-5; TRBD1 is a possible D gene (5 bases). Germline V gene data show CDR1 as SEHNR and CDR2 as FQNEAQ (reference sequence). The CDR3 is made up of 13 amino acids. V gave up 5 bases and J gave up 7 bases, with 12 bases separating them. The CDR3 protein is CASSASGFQPQHF. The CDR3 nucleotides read TGTGCCAGCAGCGCCTCAGGGTTCCAGCCCCAGCATTTT.

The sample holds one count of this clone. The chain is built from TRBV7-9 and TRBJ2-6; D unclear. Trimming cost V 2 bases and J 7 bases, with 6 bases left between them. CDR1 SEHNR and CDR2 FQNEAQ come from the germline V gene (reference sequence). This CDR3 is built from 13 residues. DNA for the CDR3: TGTGCCAGCAGCTTAATGTCAGCCAACGTCCTGACTTTC. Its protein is CASSLMSANVLTF.

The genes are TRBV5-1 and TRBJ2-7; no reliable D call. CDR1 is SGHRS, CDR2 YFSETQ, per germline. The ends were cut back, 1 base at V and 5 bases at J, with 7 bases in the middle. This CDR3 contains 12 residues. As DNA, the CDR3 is TGCGCCAGCAGCTTGCGGTTTCACGAGCAGTACTTC. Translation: CASSLRFHEQYF.

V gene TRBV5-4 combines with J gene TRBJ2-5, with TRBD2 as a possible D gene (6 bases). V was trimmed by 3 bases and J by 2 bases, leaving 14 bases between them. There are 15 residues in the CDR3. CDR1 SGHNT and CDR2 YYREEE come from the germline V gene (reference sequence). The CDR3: CASSYWGDGQETQYF. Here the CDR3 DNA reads TGTGCCAGCAGCTATTGGGGGGACGGACAAGAGACCCAGTACTTC.

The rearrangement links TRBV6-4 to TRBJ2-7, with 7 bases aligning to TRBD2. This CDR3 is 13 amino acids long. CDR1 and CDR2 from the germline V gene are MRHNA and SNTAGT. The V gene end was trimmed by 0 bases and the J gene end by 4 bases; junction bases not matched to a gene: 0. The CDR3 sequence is CASSDSRGYEQYF. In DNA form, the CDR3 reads TGTGCCAGCAGTGACTCGCGGGGGTACGAGCAGTACTTC.

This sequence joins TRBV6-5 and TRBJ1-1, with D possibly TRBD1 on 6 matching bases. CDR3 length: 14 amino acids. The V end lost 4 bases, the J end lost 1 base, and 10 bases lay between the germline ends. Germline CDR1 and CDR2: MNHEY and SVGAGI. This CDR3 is CASSSGRGNTEAFF. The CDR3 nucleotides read TGTGCCAGCAGTTCTGGCAGGGGGAACACTGAAGCTTTCTTT.

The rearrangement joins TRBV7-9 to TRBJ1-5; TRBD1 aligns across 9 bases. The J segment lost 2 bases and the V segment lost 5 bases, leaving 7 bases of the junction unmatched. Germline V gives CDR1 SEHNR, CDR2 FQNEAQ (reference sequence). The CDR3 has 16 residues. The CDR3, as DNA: TGTGCCAGCAGCCAACAGGGACAGGGTGGCAATCAGCCCCAGCATTTT. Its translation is CASSQQGQGGNQPQHF.

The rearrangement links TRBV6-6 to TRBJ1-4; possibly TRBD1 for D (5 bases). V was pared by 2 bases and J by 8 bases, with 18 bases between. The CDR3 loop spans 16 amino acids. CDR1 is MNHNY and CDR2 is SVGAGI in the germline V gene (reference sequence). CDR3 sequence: CASSYGAGQAGEKLFF. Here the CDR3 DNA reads TGTGCCAGCAGTTACGGGGCGGGGCAGGCGGGCGAAAAACTGTTTTTT.

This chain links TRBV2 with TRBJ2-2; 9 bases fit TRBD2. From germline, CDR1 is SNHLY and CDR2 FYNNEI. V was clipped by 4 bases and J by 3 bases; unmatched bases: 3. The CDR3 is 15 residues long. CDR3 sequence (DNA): TGTGCCAGCAGTGGACTAGCGGCTTACACCGGGGAGCTGTTTTTT. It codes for CASSGLAAYTGELFF.

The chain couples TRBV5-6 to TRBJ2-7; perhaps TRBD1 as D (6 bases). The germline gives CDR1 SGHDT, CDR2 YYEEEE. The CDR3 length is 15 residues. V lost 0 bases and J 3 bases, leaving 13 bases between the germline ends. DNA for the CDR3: TGTGCCAGCAGCTTGGTTTTCAGGGGAAGCTACGAGCAGTACTTC. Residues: CASSLVFRGSYEQYF. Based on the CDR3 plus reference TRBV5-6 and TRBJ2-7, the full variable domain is DAGVTQSPTHLIKTRGQQVTLRCSPKSGHDTVSWYQQALGQGPQFIFQYYEEEERQRGNFPDRFSGHQFPNYSSELNVNALLLGDSALYLCASSLVFRGSYEQYFGPGTRLTVT.

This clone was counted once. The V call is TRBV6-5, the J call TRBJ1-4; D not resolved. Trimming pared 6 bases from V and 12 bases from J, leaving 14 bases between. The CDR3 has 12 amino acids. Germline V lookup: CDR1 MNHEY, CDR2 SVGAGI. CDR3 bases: TGTGCCAGCAGCGTTAATAACTTCGAACTGTTTTTT. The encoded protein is CASSVNNFELFF.

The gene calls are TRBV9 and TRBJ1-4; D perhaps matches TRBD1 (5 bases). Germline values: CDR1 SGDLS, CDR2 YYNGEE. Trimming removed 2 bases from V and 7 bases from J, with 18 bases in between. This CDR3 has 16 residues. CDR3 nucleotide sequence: TGTGCCAGCAGCGTCAACCCACAGGCCGGGGGTGAAAAACTGTTTTTT. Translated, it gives CASSVNPQAGGEKLFF. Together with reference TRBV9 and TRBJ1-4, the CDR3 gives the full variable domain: DSGVTQTPKHLITATGQRVTLRCSPRSGDLSVYWYQQSLDQGLQFLIQYYNGEERAKGNILERFSAQQFPDLHSELNLSSLELGDSALYFCASSVNPQAGGEKLFFGSGTQLSVL.

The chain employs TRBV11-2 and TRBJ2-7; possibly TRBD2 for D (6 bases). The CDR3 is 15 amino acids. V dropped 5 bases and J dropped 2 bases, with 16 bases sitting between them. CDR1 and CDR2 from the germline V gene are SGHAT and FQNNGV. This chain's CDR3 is CASSTMSGPTYEQYF. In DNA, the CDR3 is TGTGCCAGCAGCACGATGAGCGGGCCCACCTACGAGCAGTACTTC.

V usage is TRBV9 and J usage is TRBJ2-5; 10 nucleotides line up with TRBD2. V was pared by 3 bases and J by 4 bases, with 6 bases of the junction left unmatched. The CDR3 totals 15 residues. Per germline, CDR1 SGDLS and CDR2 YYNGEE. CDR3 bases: TGTGCCAGCAGCGGGAGCGGGAGGGCGTTAGAGACCCAGTACTTC. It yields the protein CASSGSGRALETQYF. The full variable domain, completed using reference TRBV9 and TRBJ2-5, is DSGVTQTPKHLITATGQRVTLRCSPRSGDLSVYWYQQSLDQGLQFLIQYYNGEERAKGNILERFSAQQFPDLHSELNLSSLELGDSALYFCASSGSGRALETQYFGPGTRLLVL.

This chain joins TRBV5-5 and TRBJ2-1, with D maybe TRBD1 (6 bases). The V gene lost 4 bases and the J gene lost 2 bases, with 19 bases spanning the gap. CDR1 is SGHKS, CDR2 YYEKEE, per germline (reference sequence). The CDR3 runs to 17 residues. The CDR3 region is CASSQPLGGRTYNEQFF. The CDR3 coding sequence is TGTGCCAGCAGCCAACCACTTGGGGGCAGAACCTACAATGAGCAGTTCTTC.